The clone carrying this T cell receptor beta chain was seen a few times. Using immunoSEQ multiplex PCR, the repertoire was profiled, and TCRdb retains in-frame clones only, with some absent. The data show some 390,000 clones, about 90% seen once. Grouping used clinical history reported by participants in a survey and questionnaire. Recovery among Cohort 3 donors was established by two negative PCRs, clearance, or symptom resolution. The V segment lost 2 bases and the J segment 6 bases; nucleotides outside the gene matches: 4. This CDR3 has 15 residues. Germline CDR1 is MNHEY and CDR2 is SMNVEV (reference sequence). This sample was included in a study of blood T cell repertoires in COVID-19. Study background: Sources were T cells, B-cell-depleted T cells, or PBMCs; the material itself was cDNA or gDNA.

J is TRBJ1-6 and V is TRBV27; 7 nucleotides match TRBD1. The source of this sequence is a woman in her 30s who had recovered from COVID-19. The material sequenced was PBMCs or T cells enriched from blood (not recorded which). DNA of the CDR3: TGTGCCAGCAGTTTACAGGGGGATGTTAATTCACCCCTCCACTTT. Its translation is CASSLQGDVNSPLHF.